This T cell receptor beta chain derives from a study of blood T cell repertoires in COVID-19. Study-level information: Samples came from the United States, Italy and Spain, spanning acute and convalescent COVID-19. Nucleic acid was either cDNA or gDNA, and it came from T cells, B-cell-depleted T cells, or PBMCs.

A few counts support this clone. Source study methods: Cell counts per sample came from amplifying reference gene primers. The protocol was immunoSEQ multiplex PCR, while the TCRdb copy is restricted to in-frame clones and leaves out a portion. Clone size and V and J calls were adopted from that table, with D and trimming inferred from the DNA. The table includes about 100,000 clones, around 82% detected once. This CDR3 comprises 17 residues. V gave up 2 bases and J gave up 5 bases; unmatched junction bases: 11. Germline-derived CDR1 and CDR2 are SGHRS and YFSETQ. V gene TRBV5-1 combines with J gene TRBJ2-5, with 11 bases lining up with TRBD2. The sequence was collected from a man aged 45-65 years who had recovered from COVID-19. Sequencing used peripheral blood. In nucleotides, the CDR3 is TGCGCCAGCAGCTTACAGAGGGGACTAGCGGACATTGAGACCCAGTACTTC. Amino acids: CASSLQRGLADIETQYF.